This TCR beta chain derives from a study of radiation and T cells in renal cell carcinoma. Assay used: immunoSEQ multiplex PCR; TCRdb lists only in-frame clones, some missing. The sample has fewer than 200,000 clones, around 89% seen once. Time point indicated: blood 4 weeks post-SBRT, at nephrectomy. Treatment in this sample: 15 Gy SBRT to primary tumor, nephrectomy 4 weeks later. Clear cell pathology was present in this patient's renal cell carcinoma. J was trimmed by 5 bases and V by 1 base; bases with no gene match: 10. Germline-derived CDR1 and CDR2 are LGHNA and YNFKEQ. This CDR3 is built from 17 residues. Comments on this clone: Its antigen is undetermined.

Study-level results: From baseline, blood top tumor clonotypes peaked at 2 weeks post-radiation.

The origin of this receptor is a woman in her 50s with renal cell carcinoma. This chain connects TRBV4-2 to TRBJ1-4; TRBD1 matches at 7 bases. Sequences were derived from blood, sampled from a patient whose treatment included radiotherapy and nephrectomy. CDR3 DNA: TGTGCCAGCAGCCAAGGGACAGGCCCGGCAAGGAATGAAAAACTGTTTTTT. Translating it yields CASSQGTGPARNEKLFF.